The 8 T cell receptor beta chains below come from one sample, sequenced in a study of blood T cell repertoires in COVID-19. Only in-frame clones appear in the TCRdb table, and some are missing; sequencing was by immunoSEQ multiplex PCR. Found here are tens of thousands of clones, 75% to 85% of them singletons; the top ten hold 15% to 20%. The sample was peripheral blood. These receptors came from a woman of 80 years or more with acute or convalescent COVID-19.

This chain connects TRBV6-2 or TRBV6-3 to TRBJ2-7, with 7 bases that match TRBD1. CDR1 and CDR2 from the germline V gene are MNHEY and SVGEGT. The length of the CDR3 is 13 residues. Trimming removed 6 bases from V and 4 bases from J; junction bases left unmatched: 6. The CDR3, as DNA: TGTGCCAGCAGCCAAGACAGGGTTTACGAGCAGTACTTC. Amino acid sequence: CASSQDRVYEQYF.

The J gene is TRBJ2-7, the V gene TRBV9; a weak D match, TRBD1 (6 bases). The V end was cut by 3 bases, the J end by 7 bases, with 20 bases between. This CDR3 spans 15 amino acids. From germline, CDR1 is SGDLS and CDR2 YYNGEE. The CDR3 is CASSGGRSVFEEQYF. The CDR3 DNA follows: TGTGCCAGCAGCGGGGGGCGGTCCGTTTTTGAAGAGCAGTACTTC.

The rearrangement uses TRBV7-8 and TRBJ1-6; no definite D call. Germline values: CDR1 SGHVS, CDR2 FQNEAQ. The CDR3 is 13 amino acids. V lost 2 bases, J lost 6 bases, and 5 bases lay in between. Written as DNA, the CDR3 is TGTGCCAGCAGCTTAAGCGGTAATTCACCCCTCCACTTT. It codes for CASSLSGNSPLHF.

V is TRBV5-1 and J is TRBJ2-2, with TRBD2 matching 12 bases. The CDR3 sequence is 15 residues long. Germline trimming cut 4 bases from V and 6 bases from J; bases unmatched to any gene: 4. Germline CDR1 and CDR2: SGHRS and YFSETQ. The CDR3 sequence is CASSAGLAGPGELFF. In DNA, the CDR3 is TGCGCCAGCAGCGCGGGACTAGCGGGTCCCGGGGAGCTGTTTTTT.

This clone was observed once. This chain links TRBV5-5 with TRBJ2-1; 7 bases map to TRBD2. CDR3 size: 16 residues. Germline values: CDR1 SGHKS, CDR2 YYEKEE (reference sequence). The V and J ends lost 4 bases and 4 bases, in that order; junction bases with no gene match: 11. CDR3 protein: CASSRGLAAEYNEQFF. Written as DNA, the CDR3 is TGTGCCAGCAGCCGAGGGCTAGCGGCCGAATACAATGAGCAGTTCTTC.

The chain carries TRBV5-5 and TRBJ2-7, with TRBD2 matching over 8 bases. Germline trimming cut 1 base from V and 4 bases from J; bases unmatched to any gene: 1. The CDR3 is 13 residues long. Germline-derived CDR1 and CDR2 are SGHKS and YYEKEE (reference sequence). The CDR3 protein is CASSLLAGYEQYF. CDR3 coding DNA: TGTGCCAGCAGCTTGTTAGCGGGATACGAGCAGTACTTC.

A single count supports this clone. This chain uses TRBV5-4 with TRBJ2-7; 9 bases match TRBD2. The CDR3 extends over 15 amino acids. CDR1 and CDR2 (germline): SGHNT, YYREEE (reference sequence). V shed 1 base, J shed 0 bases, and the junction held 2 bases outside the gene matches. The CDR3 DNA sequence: TGTGCCAGCAGCTTGCCTAGCGGGATCTCCTACGAGCAGTACTTC. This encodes CASSLPSGISYEQYF.

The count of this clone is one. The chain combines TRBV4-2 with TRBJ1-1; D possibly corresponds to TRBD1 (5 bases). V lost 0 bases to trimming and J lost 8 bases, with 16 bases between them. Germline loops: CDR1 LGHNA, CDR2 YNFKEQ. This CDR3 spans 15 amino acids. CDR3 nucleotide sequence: TGTGCCAGCAGCCAAGAAGGGGCAGTGACAAGCGAAGCTTTCTTT. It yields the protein CASSQEGAVTSEAFF.